This T cell receptor beta chain was documented in a study of blood T cell repertoires in COVID-19 (dated by TCRdb to about 2020). With respect to the entire study: Samples from collaborators originated in the United States, Italy and Spain and spanned both the acute and convalescent phases of COVID-19. The prospective study material was composed of cDNA or gDNA derived from T cells, B-cell-depleted T cells, or PBMCs. Subjects who had been exposed to COVID-19, were actively infected with it, or had recovered from it provided the deeply sampled blood TCRbeta repertoires that made up the dataset. The repertoires were made available in a free public database intended to serve as a resource for research on the immune response to SARS-CoV-2. The samples were drawn from the first 160 participants of the ongoing ImmuneRACE study and from some 1,300 subjects provided by 6 global collaborators. Nearly every sample came with metadata listing a de-identified subject ID, COVID-19 status, age in years and sex. HLA class I and class II types, where available, came from metadata supplied by the sample provider rather than from assay-based typing.

This clone was counted a single time. The antigen it binds to is not known. No base quality information exists; no much larger clone differs at one position. Including the terminal cysteine and phenylalanine, the CDR3 comprises 13 residues. The DNA shown is the 39-base CDR3, in frame from base 1. The germline V gene gives CDR1 as SGHRS and CDR2 as YFSETQ. V gives up 0 bases and J gives up 7 bases, and the segment between their germline ends measures 9 bases. Results the study describes overall, beyond this receptor: The quantity of clinical and demographic metadata differed by source and by participant and was supplied without curation.

Enrolling through a virtual design, the prospective study's participants ranged in age from roughly 18 to 95 years and lived across 24 United States geographic areas. In the prospective study, participants were assigned to cohorts based on the clinical history participants reported in a screening survey and a study questionnaire. Exposed participants had been in contact with someone with a PCR-confirmed or clinician-diagnosed COVID-19 case within 2 weeks of study entry. Mobile phlebotomists in the prospective study collected whole blood, serum and a nasopharyngeal or oropharyngeal swab from every participant. Participants in the prospective study had the option to provide additional blood draws and questionnaires over an approximately 2-month period. Before DNA extraction, prospective study blood samples were shipped either frozen or at room temperature. TCRbeta CDR3 regions were amplified from genomic DNA using the immunoSEQ Assay, a bias-controlled multiplex PCR. Processing in the source paper ran as follows. The number of nucleated cells in each sample was estimated by amplification of reference gene primers within the assay. To quantify the absolute abundance of each unique TCRbeta CDR3 rearrangement, sequence reads were collapsed and filtered. For each sample, productive Simpson clonality was calculated as the square root of Simpson's diversity index over productive rearrangements. In TCRdb, the immuneACCESS table is reduced to in-frame sequences with V and J assigned. These tables do not hold every clone; where another copy was compared, an unresolved V gene accounts for under half, and the others remain unexplained. The DNA was the basis for D and trimming; V, J and clone size are from that table. Counted in this sample were around 320,000 clones; 89% of them appeared once. The top ten clones comprise 2.5% to 3.5% of the sample.

Sequencing was done on a sample of PBMCs or T cells enriched from blood (not recorded which). The sequence was obtained from a woman aged 50 to 60 who had been exposed to COVID-19. The rearrangement combines TRBV5-1 with TRBJ2-3; a weak D assignment points to TRBD2 (6 bases agree). The encoded CDR3 is CASSLEGGNTQYF. The DNA reads as follows: TGCGCCAGCAGCTTGGAGGGCGGGAATACGCAGTATTTT.